The rows below give T cell receptor beta chains drawn from one sample of a study of blood T cells in healthy people across ages. TCRdb re-analysed the 5' RACE reads in MiXCR, keeping a single row per CDR3 protein. The sample consists of 630,000 or so distinct CDR3 sequences, approximately 30% of them appearing once. Specimen: blood. The receptors derive from an elderly woman in good health. The conserved cysteine and the conserved F or W are not part of the CDR3 here. Each record gives: J gene, clone size, V gene, CDR3 protein. Clone sizes are given selectively: once, few, many, or a class where the clone is expanded.

TRBJ1-2,NA,TRBV6-5,ASRLQGYGYT
TRBJ2-5,many,TRBV20-1,SGERETQY
TRBJ2-7,many,TRBV7-6,ASSSLTDSYEQY
TRBJ2-5,NA,TRBV7-2,ASSFGAGETQY
TRBJ2-1,NA,TRBV7-9,ASSLQRGAANEQF
TRBJ1-1,many,TRBV7-3,ASSLRGGLNTEAF
TRBJ1-2,many,TRBV20-1,SAVYYGYT
TRBJ1-3,NA,TRBV9,ASSVAGGSSGNTIY
TRBJ1-1,many,TRBV3-1,ASTQTVMNTEAF
TRBJ2-1,NA,TRBV5-1,ASSLAWPSGGYNEQF
TRBJ2-3,few,TRBV7-9,ASSPDRGWADTQY
TRBJ1-2,many,TRBV6-1,ATRGDREHGYT
TRBJ1-4,NA,TRBV20-1,SARGIATNEKLF
TRBJ2-7,many,TRBV5-6,ASSLYAGRGYEQY
TRBJ1-1,NA,TRBV7-9,ASSFGQWNTEAF
TRBJ1-2,many,TRBV7-2,ASGIDGNYGYT
TRBJ2-1,NA,TRBV5-1,ASSRSGANSFNEQF
TRBJ2-5,many,TRBV7-9,ASSPQRQRRFETQY
TRBJ2-5,many,TRBV20-1,SAEKPGTSGKKETQY
TRBJ2-3,NA,TRBV11-3,ASSLDLRTGTDTQY
TRBJ1-5,NA,TRBV7-9,ASSLNGEGALSQPQH
TRBJ2-2,NA,TRBV12-3/TRBV12-4,ASSLANPRLISGELF
TRBJ1-2,many,TRBV6-6,ASSYEERGYT
TRBJ2-1,many,TRBV5-1,ASSWTGSADEQF
TRBJ1-1,many,TRBV9,ASSVGQGLNTEAF
NA,once,TRBV20-1,SAPWTGGETQY
TRBJ1-1,few,TRBV7-2,ASSSYHRQGGWAF
TRBJ1-1,many,TRBV4-3,ASSQDHQPVGRTEAF
TRBJ1-6,few,TRBV7-9,ASSSGTGGGASPLH
TRBJ2-7,many,TRBV6-6,ASSPGTGEGSYEQY
TRBJ1-1,NA,TRBV2,ASSSSTSRGTEAF
TRBJ2-2,NA,TRBV7-7,ASSLQRGTGELF
TRBJ2-1,many,TRBV3-1,ASSQTSGGPYNEQF
TRBJ2-1,once,TRBV7-2,ASRGQGASYNEQF
TRBJ2-5,NA,TRBV20-1,SAIGLAEAQETQY